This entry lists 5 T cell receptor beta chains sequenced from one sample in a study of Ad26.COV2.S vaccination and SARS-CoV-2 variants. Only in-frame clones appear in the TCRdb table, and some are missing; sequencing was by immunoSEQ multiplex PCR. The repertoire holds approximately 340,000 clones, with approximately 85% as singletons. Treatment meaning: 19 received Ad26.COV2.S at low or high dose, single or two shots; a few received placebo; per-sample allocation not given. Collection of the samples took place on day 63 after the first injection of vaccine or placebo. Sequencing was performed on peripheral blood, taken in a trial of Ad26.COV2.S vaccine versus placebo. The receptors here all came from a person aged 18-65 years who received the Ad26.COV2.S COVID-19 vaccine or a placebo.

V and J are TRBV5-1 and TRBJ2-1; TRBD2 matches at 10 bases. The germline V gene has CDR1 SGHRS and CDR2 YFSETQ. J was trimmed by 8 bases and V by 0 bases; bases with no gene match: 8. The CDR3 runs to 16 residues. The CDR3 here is CASSLAHSGGPHEQFF. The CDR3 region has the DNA TGCGCCAGCAGCTTGGCCCATAGCGGGGGGCCCCATGAGCAGTTCTTC.

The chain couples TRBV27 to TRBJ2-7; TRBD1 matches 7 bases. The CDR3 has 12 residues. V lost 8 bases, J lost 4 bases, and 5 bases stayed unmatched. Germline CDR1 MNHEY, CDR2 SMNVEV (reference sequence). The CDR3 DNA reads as TGTGCCAGCTGGGACAGCCCGTACGAGCAGTACTTC. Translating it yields CASWDSPYEQYF.

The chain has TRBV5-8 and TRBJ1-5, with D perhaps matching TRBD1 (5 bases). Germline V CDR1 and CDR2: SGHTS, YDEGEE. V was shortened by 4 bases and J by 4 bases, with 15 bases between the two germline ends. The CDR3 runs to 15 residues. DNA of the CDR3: TGTGCCAGCAGCCATGCTTCAGGGAGTAATCAGCCCCAGCATTTT. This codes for CASSHASGSNQPQHF.

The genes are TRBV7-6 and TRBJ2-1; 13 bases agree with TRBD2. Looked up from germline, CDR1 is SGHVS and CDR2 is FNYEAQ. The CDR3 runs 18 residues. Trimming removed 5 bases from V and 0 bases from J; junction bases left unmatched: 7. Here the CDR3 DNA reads TGTGCCAGCAGCCGAAGGACTAGCGGGGGTCTCTCCTACAATGAGCAGTTCTTC. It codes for CASSRRTSGGLSYNEQFF.

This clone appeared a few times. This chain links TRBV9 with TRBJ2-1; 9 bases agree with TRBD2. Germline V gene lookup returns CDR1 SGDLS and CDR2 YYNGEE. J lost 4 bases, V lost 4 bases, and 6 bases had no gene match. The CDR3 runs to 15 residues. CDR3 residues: CASSLSGSTYNEQFF. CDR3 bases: TGTGCCAGCAGCCTTAGCGGGAGTACGTACAATGAGCAGTTCTTC.